The rows below give T cell receptor beta chains drawn from one sample of a study of regulatory T cells in long-lasting Graves disease. TCRdb called the multiplex PCR reads again in MiXCR, with one record for every CDR3 protein. The sample lists around 420,000 distinct CDR3 sequences; 15% to 17% were seen once. The sequenced sample was peripheral blood mononuclear cells (PBMCs), obtained at new diagnosis, from a patient treated with antithyroid drugs. The receptors were sampled from a female donor with Graves disease. Each CDR3 is given with its conserved first and last residue. Each record gives: J gene, D gene, clone size, V gene, CDR3 DNA, CDR3 protein. D genes are given only for firm matches. Where a row states a size, it is once, few, many or the class of an expanded clone; other rows omit it.

TRBJ2-3 TRBD1 many TRBV19 TGTGCCAGTAGTATCCTCGGACAGGGGGCAGGAGATACGCAGTATTTT CASSILGQGAGDTQYF
TRBJ2-3 TRBD2 many TRBV7-2 TGTGCCAGCAGCCTCAAGATCACTAGCGGGGGCACAGATACGCAGTATTTT CASSLKITSGGTDTQYF
TRBJ1-2 - many TRBV15 TGTGCCACCAGCAGAGATGTTAGGGCCCCCCATAACTATGGCTACACCTTC CATSRDVRAPHNYGYTF
TRBJ1-2 TRBD1 few TRBV6-1 TGTGCCAGCACCCTCGACAGGGCCAACTATGGCTACACCTTC CASTLDRANYGYTF
TRBJ2-3 TRBD2 - TRBV7-9 TGTGCCAGCAGACTAACTAGCGGGGGGCCGGATACGCAGTATTTT CASRLTSGGPDTQYF
TRBJ1-2 - few TRBV7-3 TGTGCCAGCAGCCCCACATCCGGCTGTGGCTACACCTTC CASSPTSGCGYTF
TRBJ2-5 - many TRBV5-1 TGCGCCAGCAGGAGTGAACAGTCCCAAGAGACCCAGTGCTTC CASRSEQSQETQCF
TRBJ2-5 - many TRBV18 TGTGCCAGCTCACCAGCGGCAGGCTTGGAGACCCAGTACTTC CASSPAAGLETQYF
TRBJ2-3 TRBD2 many TRBV2 TGTGCCAGCAGTCTGCGGGGGGCAGATACGCAGTATTTT CASSLRGADTQYF
TRBJ1-1 TRBD1 many TRBV9 TGTGCCAGCAGCTTCCGGGACAGGGGGCTTTCCGAAGCTTTCTTT CASSFRDRGLSEAFF
TRBJ2-5 - many TRBV18 TGTGCCAGCTCCGGGACTCGTCAAGAGACCCAGTACTTC CASSGTRQETQYF
TRBJ1-1 - many TRBV7-9 TGTGCCAGCAGACCCCACGGGTCGGGGGAAGCTTTCTTT CASRPHGSGEAFF
TRBJ2-2 TRBD2 many TRBV6-2/TRBV6-3 TGTGCCAGCAGTCCCGAACGTCCGGGACTAGCGGGAGTGGACGGGGAGCTGTTTTTT CASSPERPGLAGVDGELFF
TRBJ2-1 - many TRBV6-1 TGTGCCAGCAGTGAAGAGGGAGGCGGACCCAAGGAGCAGTTCTTC CASSEEGGGPKEQFF
TRBJ2-3 TRBD2 - TRBV20-1 TGCAGCGTCCATGGATCTAGCGGGAGTTTGCTCCCAGATACGCAGTATTTT CSVHGSSGSLLPDTQYF
TRBJ2-5 - many TRBV27 TGTGCCAGCAGTTTGGGACCGGCGGGGGAGACCCAGTACTTC CASSLGPAGETQYF